This entry features one TCR beta chain sequence. The antigen remains undetermined. Assay: immunoSEQ multiplex PCR; the TCRdb copy retains only in-frame clones and omits some. The table has about 7,300 clones, approximately 22% seen once. The sample originates from a study of T cells in localized non-small cell lung cancer. Points from the study as a whole: Sequencing, confined to only one tumor region, leaves heterogeneity possible. Median detection of top 100 tumor clones in adjacent lung was about 60 clones.

The junction had 2 bases not matched to a gene; V was cut back by 4 bases and J by 0 bases. Germline V gene sequence: CDR1 LNHDA, CDR2 SQIVND (reference sequence). CDR3 length: 14 amino acids. The sequence came from a man aged 40-75 years with stage III squamous cell lung carcinoma. The sample here was lung tumor tissue, taken before any cancer treatment. The chain links TRBV19 to TRBJ1-2; TRBD1 matches 7 bases. CDR3 sequence (DNA): TGTGCCAGTAGTAGGGACAGCCCTAACTATGGCTACACCTTC. Residues: CASSRDSPNYGYTF.